The entry below describes one T cell receptor (beta chain). As yet, its antigen is unknown. These data belong to a study of blood T cells in healthy people across ages. PCR was performed a second time for roughly 7 to 12 cycles using a sample-barcoded 5' primer and a J-beta primer mix. Each TCR beta cDNA got a 12-nucleotide random molecular identifier. TCRdb called the 5' RACE reads again in MiXCR, with one record for every CDR3 protein. The data show a few hundred thousand distinct CDR3 sequences, 27% seen once. All donors came from Russia, were Caucasian and healthy, and spanned ages roughly 6 to 100. Study-wide results and caveats: Older age went with lower TCR beta diversity per million T cells, in a roughly linear way.

This CDR3 contains 15 residues. The germline V and J ends were trimmed by 2 bases and 5 bases, with 12 bases remaining between them. CDR1 is SGHVS, CDR2 FQNEAQ, per germline. The sequenced material came from blood. The rearrangement joins TRBV7-8 to TRBJ1-4, with D hard to call. This TCR derives from a woman in her 70s in good health. The CDR3 DNA follows: TGTGCCAGCAGCTTATTCCGGGTCTCCAATGAAAAACTGTTTTTT. It translates to CASSLFRVSNEKLFF. Together with reference TRBV7-8 and TRBJ1-4, the CDR3 gives the full variable domain: GAGVSQSPRYKVAKRGQDVALRCDPISGHVSLFWYQQALGQGPEFLTYFQNEAQLDKSGLPSDRFFAERPEGSVSTLKIQRTQQEDSAVYLCASSLFRVSNEKLFFGSGTQLSVL.